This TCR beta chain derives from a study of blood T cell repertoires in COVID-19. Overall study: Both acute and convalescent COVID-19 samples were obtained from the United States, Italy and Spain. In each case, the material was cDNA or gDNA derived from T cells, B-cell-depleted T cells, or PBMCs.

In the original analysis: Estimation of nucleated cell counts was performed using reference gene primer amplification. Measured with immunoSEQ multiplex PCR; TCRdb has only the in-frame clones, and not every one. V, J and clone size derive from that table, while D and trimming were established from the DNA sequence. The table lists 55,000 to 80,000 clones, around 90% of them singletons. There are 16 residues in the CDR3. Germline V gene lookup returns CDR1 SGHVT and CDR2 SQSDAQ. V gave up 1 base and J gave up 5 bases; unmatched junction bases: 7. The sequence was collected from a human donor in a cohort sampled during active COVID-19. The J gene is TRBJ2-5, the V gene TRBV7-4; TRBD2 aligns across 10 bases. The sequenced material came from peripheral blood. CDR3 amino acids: CASSLGAAGGGETQYF. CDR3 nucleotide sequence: TGTGCCAGCAGCTTAGGGGCAGCGGGAGGGGGCGAGACCCAGTACTTC.